Shown below are 28 T cell receptor beta chains from a single sample sequenced in a study of OX40 agonist ivuxolimab in advanced cancers. TCRdb's copy holds only in-frame clones and misses some; the assay was immunoSEQ multiplex PCR. Of roughly 76,000 clones listed, 80% to 95% are singletons. The sample in question was CD4+ or CD8+ T cells sorted from blood, obtained in a trial of the OX40 agonist ivuxolimab. Receptor source: an adult with an advanced solid tumor such as melanoma, head and neck, liver or kidney cancer.

The CDR3 is CASSEDPDHEQYF. CDR3 DNA sequence: TGCGCCAGCAGTGAAGACCCAGACCACGAGCAGTACTTC. The gene calls are TRBV10-1 and TRBJ2-7; D uncertain. This CDR3 is 13 amino acids long. The germline V gene has CDR1 WNHNN and CDR2 SYGVQD (reference sequence). The germline V and J ends were trimmed by 3 bases and 5 bases, with 11 bases remaining between them.

The J gene is TRBJ2-1, the V gene TRBV6-6; D might be TRBD1 (6 bases). Looked up from germline, CDR1 is MNHNY and CDR2 is SVGAGI (reference sequence). The CDR3 has 14 residues. The V end lost 10 bases, the J end lost 0 bases, and 13 bases lay between the germline ends. The CDR3 region is CATSDSNSYNEQFF. The CDR3 coding sequence is TGTGCCACCTCGGACAGCAACTCCTACAATGAGCAGTTCTTC.

The chain couples TRBV6-5 to TRBJ2-3; 11 positions match TRBD1. The germline CDR1 and CDR2 sequences are MNHEY and SVGAGI. The V segment lost 2 bases and the J segment 3 bases; nucleotides outside the gene matches: 1. This CDR3 is 15 amino acids long. The chain's CDR3 is CASSYGQGATDTQYF. Here the CDR3 DNA reads TGTGCCAGCAGTTACGGACAGGGGGCAACAGATACGCAGTATTTT.

The chain joins TRBV5-5 to TRBJ2-7; D gene unclear. V shed 2 bases and J shed 0 bases, with 6 bases lying between them. The CDR3 sequence is 13 residues long. In germline, CDR1 is SGHKS, CDR2 YYEKEE (reference sequence). In nucleotides, the CDR3 is TGTGCCAGCAGCTTAAAGTCCTCCTACGAGCAGTACTTC. As protein: CASSLKSSYEQYF.

The gene calls are TRBV9 and TRBJ2-5, with 9 bases matching TRBD1. The germline gives CDR1 SGDLS, CDR2 YYNGEE. Germline trimming cut 3 bases from V and 9 bases from J; bases unmatched to any gene: 0. CDR3 length: 11 amino acids. As DNA, the CDR3 is TGTGCCAGCAGCGGACAGGGGGCCCAGTACTTC. Residues: CASSGQGAQYF.

V gene TRBV7-2 combines with J gene TRBJ1-1; no clear D gene. V shed 6 bases and J shed 1 base, with 15 bases lying between them. Germline V CDR1 and CDR2: SGHTA, FQGNSA. The CDR3 is made up of 15 amino acids. In nucleotides, the CDR3 is TGTGCCAGCAGTTCGGGCCCGGGCGGGAACACTGAAGCTTTCTTT. As protein: CASSSGPGGNTEAFF.

This chain joins TRBV9 and TRBJ2-7, with D maybe TRBD2 (5 bases). Germline V gene data show CDR1 as SGDLS and CDR2 as YYNGEE. V gave up 3 bases and J gave up 1 base, with 8 bases separating them. The CDR3 length is 13 residues. The CDR3 sequence is CASSAGVSYEQYF. CDR3 nucleotides: TGTGCCAGCAGCGCCGGGGTTTCCTACGAGCAGTACTTC.

The chain couples TRBV27 to TRBJ2-7, with D uncertain. The CDR3 contains 15 residues. V lost 5 bases to trimming and J lost 0 bases, with 14 bases between them. The V gene's germline CDR1 is MNHEY and CDR2 SMNVEV (reference sequence). In DNA form, the CDR3 reads TGTGCCAGCAGTCCGATAGGGCTGAGCTCCTACGAGCAGTACTTC. As protein: CASSPIGLSSYEQYF.

The CDR3 region has the DNA TGTGCCAGCTCACCAAACACCCTTGAAGCTTTCTTT. It is translated as CASSPNTLEAFF. The rearrangement links TRBV18 to TRBJ1-1; no definite D call. CDR1 is KGHSH, CDR2 LQKENI, per germline. V was clipped by 2 bases and J by 7 bases, with 8 bases between them. The CDR3 has 12 residues.

The chain carries TRBV7-7 and TRBJ2-2; TRBD1 agrees at 7 bases. The CDR3 totals 16 residues. CDR1 is SSHAT, CDR2 FNYEAQ, per germline (reference sequence). V trimming: 1 base; J trimming: 0 bases; junction bases outside the gene matches: 2. The DNA of the CDR3 is TGTGCCAGCAGCTTAGGGCAGGGGGCGAACACCGGGGAGCTGTTTTTT. Its protein product is CASSLGQGANTGELFF.

The rearrangement links TRBV5-1 to TRBJ2-1; 11 bases fit TRBD2. V shed 0 bases, J shed 2 bases, and the junction held 7 bases outside the gene matches. The CDR3 covers 18 residues. Germline CDR1 and CDR2: SGHRS and YFSETQ. CDR3 DNA: TGCGCCAGCAGCTTGGAGCTAGCGGGGGGAGGCCCCTACAATGAGCAGTTCTTC. Its translation is CASSLELAGGGPYNEQFF.

The V gene is TRBV13, the J gene TRBJ2-7; D tentatively fits TRBD1 or TRBD2 (6 bases each). Per germline, CDR1 PRHDT and CDR2 FYEKMQ (reference sequence). Trimming removed 4 bases from V and 0 bases from J, with 10 bases in between. The CDR3 is 14 amino acids. CDR3 residues: CASSSRDISYEQYF. The CDR3 coding sequence is TGTGCCAGCAGCTCGCGGGACATCTCCTACGAGCAGTACTTC.

This chain uses TRBV20-1 with TRBJ1-4; D gene ambiguous. Germline V CDR1 and CDR2: DFQATT, SNEGSKA (reference sequence). Trimming removed 3 bases at V and 8 bases at J, with 7 bases between. The CDR3 contains 11 residues. The CDR3 region has the DNA TGCAGTGCTAGTCTGGGGGAAAAACTGTTTTTT. It yields the protein CSASLGEKLFF.

V is TRBV27 and J is TRBJ1-1; D possibly corresponds to TRBD1 (5 bases). Trimming took off 5 bases at V and 6 bases at J, with 16 bases between the two ends. Per germline, CDR1 MNHEY and CDR2 SMNVEV (reference sequence). This CDR3 spans 14 amino acids. This CDR3 is CASSLSQGGPEAFF. DNA for the CDR3: TGTGCCAGCAGTCTCTCCCAGGGAGGCCCTGAAGCTTTCTTT.

This chain uses TRBV5-1 with TRBJ1-2; maybe TRBD1 (5 bases). The CDR3 sequence is 15 residues long. V lost 2 bases and J 8 bases, leaving 19 bases between the germline ends. Germline assignment: CDR1 SGHRS and CDR2 YFSETQ. The CDR3 DNA reads as TGCGCCAGCAGCTTTTCCGGGACGACCCCTTACGGCTACACCTTC. Protein sequence: CASSFSGTTPYGYTF.

The chain carries TRBV14 and TRBJ2-7, with D perhaps TRBD1 (6 bases). CDR3 length: 14 amino acids. Germline V gene lookup returns CDR1 SGHDN and CDR2 FVKESK. V lost 5 bases, J lost 1 base, and 12 bases lay in between. CDR3 amino acids: CASSKPGHSYEQYF. The DNA of the CDR3 is TGTGCCAGCAGCAAACCGGGACATTCCTACGAGCAGTACTTC.

This CDR3 is CASSVAPVGSYEQYF. Here the CDR3 DNA reads TGTGCCAGCAGCGTAGCCCCGGTCGGGTCCTACGAGCAGTACTTC. The V and J genes are TRBV9 and TRBJ2-7; D uncertain. V dropped 0 bases and J dropped 1 base, with 11 bases sitting between them. The CDR3 spans 15 residues. From germline, CDR1 is SGDLS and CDR2 YYNGEE.

This clone was found once. The V and J genes are TRBV29-1 and TRBJ2-5; 13 positions match TRBD2. The CDR3 covers 17 residues. The V gene end was trimmed by 6 bases and the J gene end by 0 bases; junction bases not matched to a gene: 10. Germline V gene lookup returns CDR1 SQVTM and CDR2 ANQGSEA. DNA for the CDR3: TGCAGCGTAACCGGGACTAGCGGGGACACGTACCAAGAGACCCAGTACTTC. It codes for CSVTGTSGDTYQETQYF.

The V gene is TRBV7-9, the J gene TRBJ2-1; TRBD1 agrees at 8 bases. The CDR3 totals 14 residues. V was pared by 8 bases and J by 5 bases, with 8 bases of the junction left unmatched. Germline V gene data show CDR1 as SEHNR and CDR2 as FQNEAQ (reference sequence). The CDR3 region has the DNA TGTGCCAGCTTAAGACAGGGGAGAAACAATGAGCAGTTCTTC. Its protein product is CASLRQGRNNEQFF.

The DNA of the CDR3 is TGTGCCACCAGGGGACAGGGTTCGAACACTGAAGCTTTCTTT. It encodes CATRGQGSNTEAFF. The chain employs TRBV6-5 and TRBJ1-1; 9 nucleotides match TRBD1. V was clipped by 10 bases and J by 1 base; unmatched bases: 7. Germline V gives CDR1 MNHEY, CDR2 SVGAGI. The CDR3 has 14 residues.

As DNA, the CDR3 is TGTGCCTCTACTAGCGCCGGCGAGCAGTACTTC. Protein: CASTSAGEQYF. The rearrangement uses TRBV30 and TRBJ2-7; 7 nucleotides line up with TRBD2. Germline assignment: CDR1 GTSNPN and CDR2 SVGIG (reference sequence). CDR3 length: 11 amino acids. The J segment lost 6 bases and the V segment lost 7 bases, leaving 6 bases of the junction unmatched.

The chain employs TRBV7-6 and TRBJ1-1; a weak D match, TRBD1 (6 bases). The V gene's germline CDR1 is SGHVS and CDR2 FNYEAQ. This CDR3 comprises 12 residues. V was cut by 4 bases and J by 7 bases, with 10 bases left in between. CDR3 residues: CASSSRGGEAFF. Written as DNA, the CDR3 is TGTGCCAGCAGCTCACGAGGGGGTGAAGCTTTCTTT. The full variable domain, rest sourced from reference TRBV7-6 and TRBJ1-1, is GAGVSQSPRYKVTKRGQDVALRCDPISGHVSLYWYRQALGQGPEFLTYFNYEAQQDKSGLPNDRFSAERPEGSISTLTIQRTEQRDSAMYRCASSSRGGEAFFGQGTRLTVV.

This clone came up a few times. V is TRBV11-3 and J is TRBJ2-3; 14 positions match TRBD2. With 5 bases clipped from V and 2 bases from J, the junction kept 6 bases outside the gene matches. CDR3 length: 17 residues. Germline assignment: CDR1 SGHNT and CDR2 YENEEA. CDR3 DNA: TGTGCCAGCAGCCCCCGGACTAGCGGGGGGTTCACAGATACGCAGTATTTT. Its protein is CASSPRTSGGFTDTQYF.

The chain links TRBV2 to TRBJ1-1; possible D gene TRBD1, 5 bases. CDR3 length: 14 residues. Germline V CDR1 and CDR2: SNHLY, FYNNEI. Deletions cut 9 bases from V and 4 bases from J, with 18 bases between. CDR3 coding DNA: TGTGCCAGTACCGAGGAGGGGAGGGGCACTGAAGCTTTCTTT. Its protein is CASTEEGRGTEAFF.

A few counts support this clone. The chain uses TRBV21-1 and TRBJ1-2; the D call TRBD1 from the table was never checked on the DNA. TRBV21-1 is described as a pseudogene. This CDR3 region has 15 residues. The CDR3 DNA follows: TGTGCCAGCAGCCTTCGGGACAGTCCAAACTATGGCTACACCTTC. This encodes CASSLRDSPNYGYTF.

The chain combines TRBV5-1 with TRBJ2-5, with a possible D match to TRBD1 (5 bases). Matching the DNA end better, TRBJ2-7 makes the J call doubtful. The CDR3 extends over 15 amino acids. Germline V lookup: CDR1 SGHRS, CDR2 YFSETQ. This chain's CDR3 is CASSFEQGAAYEQYF. DNA for the CDR3: TGCGCCAGCAGCTTTGAGCAGGGTGCGGCCTACGAGCAGTACTTC.

V is TRBV4-1 and J is TRBJ1-5; 7 nucleotides align to TRBD1. Germline CDR1 reads MGHRA; CDR2 reads YSYEKL. This CDR3 has 16 amino acids. V shed 3 bases, J shed 5 bases, and the junction held 10 bases outside the gene matches. CDR3 coding DNA: TGCGCCAGCAGCCAGGCCTCCGGGACAGAGGATCAGCCCCAGCATTTT. Amino acids: CASSQASGTEDQPQHF.

V gene TRBV5-1 combines with J gene TRBJ2-7; 7 positions agree with TRBD1. V shed 2 bases, J shed 3 bases, and the junction held 8 bases outside the gene matches. The CDR3 extends over 15 amino acids. Germline V CDR1 and CDR2: SGHRS, YFSETQ. The CDR3 nucleotides are TGCGCCAGCAGCTTTTTCACAGGGGCAGGCTACGAGCAGTACTTC. Its protein is CASSFFTGAGYEQYF.